These T cell receptor beta chains were read from a single sample in a study of response to subunit inactivated influenza vaccine. TCRdb reanalysed the RT-PCR reads using MiXCR and keeps one entry per CDR3 protein. The data contain about 500,000 distinct CDR3 sequences, about 17% of them singletons. Sequencing was performed on CD4+ T cells sorted from PBMCs, taken around 2 years after vaccination. These receptors were taken from a man aged 45 to 75 who received an inactivated influenza vaccine. The CDR3 runs from the conserved cysteine through the conserved F or W. The order of the fields is V gene, clone size, D gene, J gene, CDR3 protein, CDR3 DNA. A D gene is named only where the DNA matches it firmly. Where a row states a size, it is once, few, many or the class of an expanded clone; other rows omit it.

v_call: TRBV5-1
clone_size: .
d_call: .
j_call: TRBJ2-5
cdr3_aa: CASRGSQETQYF
cdr3_nt: TGCGCCAGCCGGGGATCCCAAGAGACCCAGTACTTC

v_call: TRBV27
clone_size: .
d_call: .
j_call: TRBJ2-7
cdr3_aa: CASSLRDDRHEQYF
cdr3_nt: TGTGCCAGCAGTTTAAGGGACGACAGGCACGAGCAGTACTTC

v_call: TRBV5-1
clone_size: few
d_call: .
j_call: TRBJ1-6
cdr3_aa: CASSLGDGRYNSPLHF
cdr3_nt: TGCGCCAGCAGCTTGGGGGACGGACGATACAATTCACCCCTCCACTTT

v_call: TRBV10-3
clone_size: .
d_call: .
j_call: TRBJ2-2
cdr3_aa: CAISESPGAGELFF
cdr3_nt: TGTGCCATCAGTGAGTCCCCCGGAGCCGGGGAGCTGTTTTTT

v_call: TRBV7-2
clone_size: .
d_call: .
j_call: TRBJ2-1
cdr3_aa: CASTWDGTNNEQFF
cdr3_nt: TGTGCCAGCACCTGGGACGGCACAAACAATGAGCAGTTCTTC

v_call: TRBV18
clone_size: few
d_call: .
j_call: TRBJ2-1
cdr3_aa: CASSPPIGGWSSYNEQFF
cdr3_nt: TGTGCCAGCTCACCACCGATCGGGGGCTGGAGCTCCTACAATGAGCAGTTCTTC

v_call: TRBV10-3
clone_size: .
d_call: .
j_call: TRBJ2-7
cdr3_aa: CAISEPGTLTSYEQYF
cdr3_nt: TGTGCCATCAGTGAGCCCGGGACACTTACTTCCTACGAGCAGTACTTC

v_call: TRBV12-3/TRBV12-4
clone_size: many
d_call: TRBD2
j_call: TRBJ2-7
cdr3_aa: CASSFKGTSGSYEQYF
cdr3_nt: TGTGCCAGCAGTTTTAAAGGGACTAGCGGCTCCTACGAGCAGTACTTC

v_call: TRBV6-6
clone_size: few
d_call: .
j_call: TRBJ1-4
cdr3_aa: CASGGRVDGKLFF
cdr3_nt: TGTGCCAGCGGCGGCAGGGTGGATGGCAAACTGTTTTTT

v_call: TRBV7-2
clone_size: few
d_call: TRBD2
j_call: TRBJ2-7
cdr3_aa: CASSLSARERYEQYF
cdr3_nt: TGTGCCAGCAGCTTATCCGCGCGGGAGAGGTACGAGCAGTACTTC

v_call: TRBV20-1
clone_size: .
d_call: .
j_call: TRBJ1-5
cdr3_aa: CSAREWTANQPQHF
cdr3_nt: TGCAGTGCTAGAGAATGGACGGCTAATCAGCCCCAGCATTTT

v_call: TRBV28
clone_size: .
d_call: TRBD2
j_call: TRBJ2-1
cdr3_aa: CASNGRPHNEQFF
cdr3_nt: TGTGCCAGCAACGGGAGGCCCCACAATGAGCAGTTCTTC

v_call: TRBV7-8
clone_size: .
d_call: .
j_call: TRBJ2-3
cdr3_aa: CASSFSVSDTQYF
cdr3_nt: TGTGCCAGCAGCTTTTCAGTCTCAGATACGCAGTATTTT

v_call: TRBV4-1
clone_size: few
d_call: .
j_call: TRBJ1-4
cdr3_aa: CASSQVGAAREKLFF
cdr3_nt: TGCGCCAGCAGCCAAGTAGGGGCCGCCCGGGAAAAACTGTTTTTT

v_call: TRBV29-1
clone_size: .
d_call: .
j_call: TRBJ2-3
cdr3_aa: CRVRRLAGSDTQYF
cdr3_nt: TGCCGCGTCAGGCGTCTAGCAGGGTCAGATACGCAGTATTTT

v_call: TRBV7-8
clone_size: .
d_call: .
j_call: TRBJ2-7
cdr3_aa: CASSLGTVTYEQYF
cdr3_nt: TGTGCCAGCAGCTTAGGGACAGTAACCTACGAGCAGTACTTC

v_call: TRBV20-1
clone_size: .
d_call: TRBD1
j_call: TRBJ2-2
cdr3_aa: CSARGRTGAVVSSTGELFF
cdr3_nt: TGCAGTGCTAGAGGCCGGACAGGGGCCGTTGTGAGTAGCACCGGGGAGCTGTTTTTT

v_call: TRBV5-1
clone_size: few
d_call: TRBD1
j_call: TRBJ2-7
cdr3_aa: CASSPGTGPPFEQYF
cdr3_nt: TGCGCCAGCAGCCCGGGGACAGGCCCCCCTTTTGAGCAGTACTTC

v_call: TRBV29-1
clone_size: .
d_call: .
j_call: TRBJ1-3
cdr3_aa: CSVTGTASSGNTIYF
cdr3_nt: TGCAGCGTCACCGGGACGGCTTCCTCTGGAAACACCATATATTTT

v_call: TRBV24-1
clone_size: .
d_call: .
j_call: TRBJ2-5
cdr3_aa: CATSDPDTLVETQYF
cdr3_nt: TGTGCCACCAGTGATCCGGACACCTTAGTAGAGACCCAGTACTTC

v_call: TRBV20-1
clone_size: .
d_call: TRBD2
j_call: TRBJ2-7
cdr3_aa: CSAYTSGWVYEQYF
cdr3_nt: TGCAGTGCTTACACTAGCGGTTGGGTATACGAGCAGTACTTC

v_call: TRBV15
clone_size: .
d_call: .
j_call: TRBJ2-7
cdr3_aa: CATSRDIFYEQYF
cdr3_nt: TGTGCCACCAGCAGAGATATCTTCTACGAGCAGTACTTC

v_call: TRBV25-1
clone_size: few
d_call: .
j_call: TRBJ1-2
cdr3_aa: CASSDTGRFPYGYTF
cdr3_nt: TGTGCCAGCAGTGATACAGGCAGGTTCCCCTATGGCTACACCTTC

v_call: TRBV27
clone_size: few
d_call: TRBD2
j_call: TRBJ2-3
cdr3_aa: CASSSTSATYTQYF
cdr3_nt: TGTGCCAGCAGTTCGACTAGCGCTACCTATACGCAGTATTTT

v_call: TRBV11-2
clone_size: .
d_call: .
j_call: TRBJ2-2
cdr3_aa: CASSDLRGGELFF
cdr3_nt: TGTGCCAGCAGTGACTTGCGAGGCGGGGAGCTGTTTTTT

v_call: TRBV29-1
clone_size: .
d_call: .
j_call: TRBJ2-5
cdr3_aa: CSVGGAPQETQYF
cdr3_nt: TGCAGCGTTGGGGGGGCCCCCCAAGAGACCCAGTACTTC

v_call: TRBV6-5
clone_size: many
d_call: TRBD2
j_call: TRBJ2-4
cdr3_aa: CASSLWVLREVAKNIQYF
cdr3_nt: TGTGCCAGCAGTTTGTGGGTTTTACGGGAGGTTGCCAAAAACATTCAGTACTTC